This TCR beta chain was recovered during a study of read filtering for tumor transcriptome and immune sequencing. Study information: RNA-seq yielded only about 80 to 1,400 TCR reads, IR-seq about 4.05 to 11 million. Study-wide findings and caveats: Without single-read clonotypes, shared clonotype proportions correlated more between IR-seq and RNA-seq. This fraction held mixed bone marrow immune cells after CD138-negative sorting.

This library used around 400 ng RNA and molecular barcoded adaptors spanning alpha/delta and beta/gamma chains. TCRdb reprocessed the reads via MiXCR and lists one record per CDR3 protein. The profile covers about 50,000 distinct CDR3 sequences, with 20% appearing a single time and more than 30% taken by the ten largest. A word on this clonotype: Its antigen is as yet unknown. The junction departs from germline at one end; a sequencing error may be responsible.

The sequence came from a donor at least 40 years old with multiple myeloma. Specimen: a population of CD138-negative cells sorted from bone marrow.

DNA for the CDR3: TGTGCCATCAGTAGGGACATCTCCTACGAGCAGTACTTC. This codes for CAISRDISYEQYF. The chain uses TRBV2 and TRBJ2-7; perhaps TRBD1 as D (6 bases). The CDR3 contains 13 residues. CDR1 SNHLY and CDR2 FYNNEI come from the germline V gene.